Sequencing of this T cell receptor beta chain was carried out in a study of T cell changes during pregnancy in multiple sclerosis. V lost 0 bases and J 5 bases, leaving 9 bases between the germline ends. This CDR3 comprises 14 residues. Germline-derived CDR1 and CDR2 are SGHDN and FVKESK. Sequencing was performed with immunoSEQ multiplex PCR; in TCRdb, only in-frame clones are kept and a portion is missing. The table records around 100,000 clones, approximately 90% of them present only once. This sample comprised peripheral blood, obtained in the third trimester of pregnancy. The sequence was collected from a female donor with multiple sclerosis, enrolled in a pregnancy study. V and J are TRBV14 and TRBJ2-3; D is unclear. CDR3 nucleotides: TGTGCCAGCAGCCAAGATTTGGTCAGAGATACGCAGTATTTT. Residues: CASSQDLVRDTQYF.